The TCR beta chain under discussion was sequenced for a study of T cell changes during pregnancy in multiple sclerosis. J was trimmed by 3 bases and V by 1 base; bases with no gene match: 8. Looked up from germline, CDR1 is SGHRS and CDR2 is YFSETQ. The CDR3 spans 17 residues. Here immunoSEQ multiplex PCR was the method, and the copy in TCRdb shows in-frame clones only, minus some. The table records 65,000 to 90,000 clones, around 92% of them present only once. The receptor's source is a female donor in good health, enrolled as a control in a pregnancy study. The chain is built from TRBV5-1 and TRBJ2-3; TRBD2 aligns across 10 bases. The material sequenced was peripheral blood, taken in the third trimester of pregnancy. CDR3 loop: CASSLRLAGVETDTQYF. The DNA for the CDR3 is TGCGCCAGCAGCTTGAGGCTAGCGGGAGTCGAGACAGATACGCAGTATTTT.